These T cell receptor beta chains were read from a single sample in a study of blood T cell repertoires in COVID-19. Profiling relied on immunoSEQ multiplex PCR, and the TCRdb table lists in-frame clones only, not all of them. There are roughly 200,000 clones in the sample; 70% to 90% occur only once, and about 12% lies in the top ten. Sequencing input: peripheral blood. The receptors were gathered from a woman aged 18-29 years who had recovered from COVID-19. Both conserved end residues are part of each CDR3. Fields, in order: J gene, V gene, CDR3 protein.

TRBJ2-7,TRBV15,CATSTDRGGNEQYF
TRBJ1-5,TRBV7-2,CASSPPPGQGNQPQHF
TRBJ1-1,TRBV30,CAWSEHGNTEAFF
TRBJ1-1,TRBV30,CAWSLRRINTEAFF
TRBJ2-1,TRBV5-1,CASSLEDRGHYNEQFF
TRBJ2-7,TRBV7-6,CASSWGLAVEQYF
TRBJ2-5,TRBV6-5,CASSYARYQETQYF
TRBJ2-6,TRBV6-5,CASSYYGTGLANVLTF
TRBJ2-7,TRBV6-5,CASSHRAATGYEQYF
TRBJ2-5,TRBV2,CASSVVAGSNNLETQYF
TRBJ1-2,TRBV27,CASSPLMRQVSSGYTF
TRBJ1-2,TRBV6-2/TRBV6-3,CASSGQGDGYTF
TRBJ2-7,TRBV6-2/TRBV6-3,CASSHRGLEQYF
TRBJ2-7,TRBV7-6,CASSLGPGEGSYEQYF
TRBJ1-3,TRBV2,CASSEGTGRFYSGNTIYF
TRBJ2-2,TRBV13,CASSSRDGRYGGELFF
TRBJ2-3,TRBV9,CASSAGLAGVISTDTQYF
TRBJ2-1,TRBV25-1,CASSDSRREPDYNEQFF
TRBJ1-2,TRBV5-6,CASSLGSGQGYGYTF
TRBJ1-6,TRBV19,CASSPRGNNSPLHF
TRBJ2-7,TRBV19,CASSGQGDGPALSYEQYF
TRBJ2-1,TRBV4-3,CASSQGLLRGSYNEQFF
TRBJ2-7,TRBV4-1,CASSQVGLAGGDDEQYF
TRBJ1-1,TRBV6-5,CASSYGQGLNTEAFF
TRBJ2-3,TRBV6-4,CASSDSDTTGAQYF
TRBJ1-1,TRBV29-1,CSVEPSGGEAFF
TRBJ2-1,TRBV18,CASSPGTGSGNEQFF
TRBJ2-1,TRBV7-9,CASSETLASEQFF
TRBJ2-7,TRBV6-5,CASSYRGQPYEQYF
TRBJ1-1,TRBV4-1,CASSQVGQGVVRDTEAFF
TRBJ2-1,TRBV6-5,CASRPPNESNEQFF
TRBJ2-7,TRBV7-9,CASSLHRDRVLEQYF
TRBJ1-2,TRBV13,CASSSRDRGHGGYTF